One and the same sample provided the 7 T cell receptor beta chains below, sequenced in a study of T cells in Graves' hyperthyroidism and ophthalmopathy. Amplified regions were TCR beta CDR3 sequences from RNA transcripts. The HTBI primer set drove a first-round RT-PCR of the TCR CDR3. TCRdb re-derived calls from the multiplex PCR reads in MiXCR, one entry per CDR3 protein. The table shows more than 95,000 distinct CDR3 sequences, with 40% to 50% occurring only once. The sequenced sample was blood. These receptors were obtained from a man aged 35 to 55 with Graves' hyperthyroidism.

Comment on this clonotype: A much larger clone lies a single base off, so this may be a read error. V gene TRBV6-2 or TRBV6-3 combines with J gene TRBJ2-3, with D tentatively TRBD2 (5 bases). The CDR3 covers 15 residues. The ends were cut back, 0 bases at V and 2 bases at J, with 9 bases in the middle. Looked up from germline, CDR1 is MNHEY and CDR2 is SVGEGT. Here the CDR3 reads CASSYSAGNTDTQYF. The CDR3 DNA sequence: TGTGCCAGCAGTTACTCGGCCGGGAACACAGATACGCAGTATTTT.

This clonotype was seen many times. The chain couples TRBV12-3 or TRBV12-4 to TRBJ2-5; TRBD2 matches at 9 bases. V lost 5 bases, J lost 7 bases, and 11 bases stayed unmatched. The CDR3 loop spans 15 amino acids. The CDR3 nucleotides read TGTGCCAGCAGTCCCGCTAGCGGGATCAGGGGGACCCAGTACTTC. It specifies CASSPASGIRGTQYF.

The chain uses TRBV10-3 and TRBJ2-7; TRBD2 matches at 7 bases. Germline CDR1 and CDR2: ENHRY and SYGVKD. The CDR3 totals 14 residues. Trimming at V came to 3 bases and at J to 2 bases, leaving 4 bases not matched to a gene. Here the CDR3 DNA reads TGTGCCATCAGTGAAAAAGCGGGGACCTACGAGCAGTACTTC. This encodes CAISEKAGTYEQYF.

This clonotype has ten or more counts. The rearrangement links TRBV5-4 to TRBJ1-2; 10 nucleotides align to TRBD1. The CDR3 is 15 residues long. The germline CDR1 and CDR2 sequences are SGHNT and YYREEE (reference sequence). J was trimmed by 4 bases and V by 4 bases; bases with no gene match: 7. The chain's CDR3 is CASSPDRGGSYGYTF. The DNA of the CDR3 is TGTGCCAGCAGCCCGGACAGGGGGGGTTCCTATGGCTACACCTTC.

The chain employs TRBV4-1 and TRBJ2-2, with D tentatively TRBD2 (6 bases). The CDR3 has 17 amino acids. V gave up 1 base and J gave up 4 bases, with 16 bases separating them. From germline, CDR1 is MGHRA and CDR2 YSYEKL. This CDR3 reads CASSQGPTRGLTGELFF. The CDR3 bases are TGCGCCAGCAGCCAAGGTCCCACGAGGGGACTCACCGGGGAGCTGTTTTTT.

This clonotype came up many times. The chain joins TRBV19 to TRBJ2-3; D remains unclear. Per germline, CDR1 LNHDA and CDR2 SQIVND (reference sequence). This CDR3 comprises 13 residues. V was shortened by 3 bases and J by 4 bases, with 8 bases between the two germline ends. The CDR3 sequence: CASSILPPDTQYF. The CDR3 DNA is TGTGCCAGTAGTATCCTTCCCCCAGATACGCAGTATTTT.

This clonotype was found many times. The chain combines TRBV7-3 with TRBJ2-5; TRBD1 matches at 8 bases. CDR1 is SGHTA, CDR2 FQGTGA, per germline. This CDR3 is built from 15 residues. The V segment lost 6 bases and the J segment 2 bases; nucleotides outside the gene matches: 8. This chain's CDR3 is CASRLTGVSQETQYF. CDR3 nucleotides: TGTGCCAGCAGACTGACAGGGGTGTCTCAAGAGACCCAGTACTTC.